These 27 T cell receptor beta chains originate from one sample sequenced in a study of blood T cell repertoires in COVID-19. Generated by immunoSEQ multiplex PCR, the TCRdb table keeps only in-frame clones and is missing some. The data hold some 240,000 clones, with 80% to 90% observed a single time. Sequenced sample: peripheral blood. These receptors came from a woman aged 80 or over with COVID-19, enrolled during active disease.

The chain has TRBV5-5 and TRBJ1-3, with TRBD1 matching over 9 bases. The CDR3 spans 16 residues. The V and J ends lost 4 bases and 3 bases, in that order; junction bases with no gene match: 8. Germline loops: CDR1 SGHKS, CDR2 YYEKEE (reference sequence). CDR3 bases: TGTGCCAGCAGCCAAAGGACAGGGGTTATTGGAAACACCATATATTTT. Translating it yields CASSQRTGVIGNTIYF.

The V and J genes are TRBV18 and TRBJ1-4; TRBD1 aligns across 8 bases. CDR1 is KGHSH, CDR2 LQKENI, per germline. CDR3 length equals 15 residues. The J segment lost 7 bases and the V segment lost 4 bases, leaving 8 bases of the junction unmatched. CDR3 sequence: CASSRAGQGGEKLFF. DNA for the CDR3: TGTGCCAGCTCACGGGCCGGACAGGGTGGTGAAAAACTGTTTTTT.

V and J are TRBV13 and TRBJ2-1; D uncertain. Germline CDR1 reads PRHDT; CDR2 reads FYEKMQ (reference sequence). V was trimmed by 5 bases and J by 2 bases, leaving 22 bases between them. The CDR3 is made up of 18 amino acids. CDR3 sequence: CASSVRRMTRPAYNEQFF. The CDR3 DNA is TGTGCCAGCAGCGTAAGAAGAATGACAAGGCCCGCCTACAATGAGCAGTTCTTC.

A single count supports this clone. V is TRBV5-1 and J is TRBJ2-3; TRBD2 agrees at 11 bases. The V gene end was trimmed by 2 bases and the J gene end by 6 bases; junction bases not matched to a gene: 5. The CDR3 loop spans 15 amino acids. Per the germline V gene, CDR1 is SGHRS and CDR2 is YFSETQ. CDR3 sequence: CASSFSGGAGDTQYF. The DNA of the CDR3 is TGCGCCAGCAGCTTTAGCGGGGGGGCTGGGGATACGCAGTATTTT.

This chain links TRBV7-3 with TRBJ2-2; 14 nucleotides align to TRBD2. The CDR3 consists of 16 residues. CDR1 is SGHTA, CDR2 FQGTGA, per germline. The V and J ends lost 9 bases and 0 bases, in that order; junction bases with no gene match: 3. The CDR3 DNA follows: TGTGCCAGTAGACTAGCGGGAGGGCCGAACACCGGGGAGCTGTTTTTT. Its protein product is CASRLAGGPNTGELFF.

The chain has TRBV18 and TRBJ2-1; tentatively, D is TRBD1 (6 bases). Germline V lookup: CDR1 KGHSH, CDR2 LQKENI. V was cut by 3 bases and J by 8 bases, with 14 bases left in between. CDR3 size: 14 residues. The CDR3 spells CASSPSSGHYEQFF. The CDR3, as DNA: TGTGCCAGCTCACCTTCCTCGGGACACTATGAGCAGTTCTTC.

A few counts support this clone. Different DNA sequences within this sample yield the same CDR3. The CDR3 nucleotides are TGTGCCAGCAGCTTAACCGGGGTCCAGCCCCAGCATTTT. Protein: CASSLTGVQPQHF. The genes are TRBV7-9 and TRBJ1-5; no clear D. Germline CDR1 reads SEHNR; CDR2 reads FQNEAQ (reference sequence). CDR3 size: 13 residues. Trimming pared 2 bases from V and 7 bases from J, leaving 9 bases between.

The chain is built from TRBV28 and TRBJ2-5, with 7 bases matching TRBD1. This CDR3 spans 13 amino acids. Germline trimming cut 2 bases from V and 5 bases from J; bases unmatched to any gene: 2. Germline lookup yields CDR1 MDHEN and CDR2 SYDVKM. CDR3 sequence reads: CASSLDRVETQYF. The CDR3 DNA sequence: TGTGCCAGCAGTTTAGACAGGGTGGAGACCCAGTACTTC.

The genes are TRBV5-1 and TRBJ2-2, with TRBD1 matching over 10 bases. This CDR3 spans 18 amino acids. With V trimmed by 0 bases and J by 6 bases, 11 bases remained unmatched. CDR1 is SGHRS, CDR2 YFSETQ, per germline. CDR3 coding DNA: TGCGCCAGCAGCTTGGCCCGGCCGGGACAGGGGAGGGCCGGGGAGCTGTTTTTT. The encoded protein is CASSLARPGQGRAGELFF.

V is TRBV7-9 and J is TRBJ2-3; TRBD2 is a possible D gene (6 bases). Germline assignment: CDR1 SEHNR and CDR2 FQNEAQ (reference sequence). The ends were cut back, 2 bases at V and 0 bases at J, with 15 bases in the middle. The CDR3 runs to 17 residues. CDR3 nucleotides: TGTGCCAGCAGCTTAATCTCGGGAGCGACTAGCACAGATACGCAGTATTTT. Encoded protein: CASSLISGATSTDTQYF.

This sequence joins TRBV2 and TRBJ2-5, with D perhaps TRBD1 (6 bases). CDR1 is SNHLY, CDR2 FYNNEI, per germline. The CDR3 covers 14 residues. Trimming took 7 bases from V and 5 from J, leaving 17 bases between them. DNA of the CDR3: TGTGCCAGCATCCGCCCGGCCCAGGGGGAGACCCAGTACTTC. Encoded protein: CASIRPAQGETQYF.

This clone was found many times. This chain links TRBV7-9 with TRBJ2-7, with 10 bases that match TRBD1. In germline, CDR1 is SEHNR, CDR2 FQNEAQ (reference sequence). The CDR3 sequence is 15 residues long. V lost 1 base to trimming and J lost 7 bases; unmatched junction nucleotides: 7. CDR3 in DNA: TGTGCCAGCAGCTTAGGGGGACAGGGGATGCGAGAGCAGTACTTC. It yields the protein CASSLGGQGMREQYF.

The chain joins TRBV12-3 or TRBV12-4 to TRBJ1-1; D not resolved. CDR3 length: 13 residues. V lost 4 bases and J 0 bases, leaving 6 bases between the germline ends. CDR3 sequence (DNA): TGTGCCAGCAGTTGGACTCTGAACACTGAAGCTTTCTTT. Residues: CASSWTLNTEAFF.

This clone came up a few times. V and J are TRBV18 and TRBJ2-5; D gene uncertain. Trimming left V 0 bases short and J 5 bases short, with 16 bases between. This CDR3 is built from 16 residues. Germline V gene lookup returns CDR1 KGHSH and CDR2 LQKENI. DNA of the CDR3: TGTGCCAGCTCACCACCCCGAGGTTATCGGCGGGAGACCCAGTACTTC. This translates into CASSPPRGYRRETQYF.

The chain's CDR3 is CASSQERETQYF. The CDR3 region has the DNA TGTGCCAGCTCACAGGAGCGAGAGACCCAGTACTTC. V gene TRBV18 combines with J gene TRBJ2-5; D gene unclear. V lost 4 bases and J 4 bases, leaving 7 bases between the germline ends. The CDR3 is 12 residues long. Germline V CDR1 and CDR2: KGHSH, LQKENI. The full variable domain, with the rest looked up from reference TRBV18 and TRBJ2-5, is NAGVMQNPRHLVRRRGQEARLRCSPMKGHSHVYWYRQLPEEGLKFMVYLQKENIIDESGMPKERFSAEFPKEGPSILRIQQVVRGDSAAYFCASSQERETQYFGPGTRLLVL.

The V and J genes are TRBV18 and TRBJ2-3; a weak D match, TRBD1 (5 bases). Per germline, CDR1 KGHSH and CDR2 LQKENI. This CDR3 contains 17 residues. The V and J ends lost 3 bases and 3 bases respectively, with 19 bases between them. DNA for the CDR3: TGTGCCAGCTCACCCTCGACAGTGGCTTTAGGGACAGATACGCAGTATTTT. The encoded protein is CASSPSTVALGTDTQYF.

The chain combines TRBV18 with TRBJ2-4; no reliable D call. V shed 4 bases and J shed 0 bases, with 10 bases lying between them. This CDR3 has 15 residues. Germline CDR1 is KGHSH and CDR2 is LQKENI. The CDR3 reads CASSLGGVAKNIQYF. The CDR3, as DNA: TGTGCCAGCTCACTCGGTGGAGTAGCCAAAAACATTCAGTACTTC.

The CDR3 DNA is TGTGCCACCAGCAGAGATTACGGCACTGAAGCTTTCTTT. It translates to CATSRDYGTEAFF. V gene TRBV15 combines with J gene TRBJ1-1; D is unresolved. V dropped 0 bases and J dropped 4 bases, with 6 bases sitting between them. The CDR3 spans 13 residues. Germline V lookup: CDR1 LNHNV, CDR2 YYDKDF (reference sequence). The whole variable domain, remainder taken from reference TRBV15 and TRBJ1-1, is DAMVIQNPRYQVTQFGKPVTLSCSQTLNHNVMYWYQQKSSQAPKLLFHYYDKDFNNEADTPDNFQSRRPNTSFCFLDIRSPGLGDTAMYLCATSRDYGTEAFFGQGTRLTVV.

The rearrangement uses TRBV6-5 and TRBJ2-7, with 7 positions matching TRBD2. Losses at the gene ends were 6 bases for V and 7 bases for J; bases not matched to a gene: 12. Per germline, CDR1 MNHEY and CDR2 SVGAGI. CDR3 length equals 14 residues. DNA of the CDR3: TGTGCCAGCAGCCGAGGGCTAGCGGTGAGGGAGCAGTACTTC. Translated: CASSRGLAVREQYF.

The chain employs TRBV3-1 (or the pseudogene TRBV3-2) and TRBJ1-2, with 7 positions matching TRBD1. The CDR3 has 15 residues. V was pared by 4 bases and J by 4 bases, with 9 bases of the junction left unmatched. Germline values: CDR1 LGHDT, CDR2 YNNKEL (reference sequence). Here the CDR3 DNA reads TGTGCCAGCAGCCCCTATACCCGGGACAGCTATGGCTACACCTTC. This sequence encodes CASSPYTRDSYGYTF.

This clone was seen more than once but under ten times. Additional DNA sequences in this sample encode the identical CDR3. This rearrangement joins TRBV27 to TRBJ2-7, with a weak D call TRBD2 (5 bases). Germline lookup yields CDR1 MNHEY and CDR2 SMNVEV (reference sequence). This CDR3 contains 13 residues. V was pared by 8 bases and J by 0 bases, with 11 bases between. The CDR3 here is CASSRGHSYEQYF. CDR3 bases: TGTGCCAGCTCGCGAGGGCACTCCTACGAGCAGTACTTC.

This chain uses TRBV11-3 with TRBJ2-1, with a possible D match to TRBD2 (5 bases). V was shortened by 1 base and J by 7 bases, with 11 bases between the two germline ends. The germline V gene encodes CDR1 SGHNT and CDR2 YENEEA. The CDR3 contains 14 residues. CDR3 DNA sequence: TGTGCCAGCAGCTTAGGTTCTCCGGGGAATGAGCAGTTCTTC. Protein sequence: CASSLGSPGNEQFF.

The J gene is TRBJ2-3, the V gene TRBV7-9, with TRBD1 as a possible D gene (6 bases). Trimming removed 5 bases from V and 4 bases from J, with 19 bases in between. Germline V gene data show CDR1 as SEHNR and CDR2 as FQNEAQ (reference sequence). This CDR3 contains 16 residues. The CDR3 nucleotides read TGTGCCAGCAGCGATCGGACTTGGGGGCTCTCAGATACGCAGTATTTT. This encodes CASSDRTWGLSDTQYF.

The V and J genes are TRBV30 and TRBJ1-3; 9 positions match TRBD1. CDR1 and CDR2 from the germline V gene are GTSNPN and SVGIG (reference sequence). The junction had 3 bases not matched to a gene; V was cut back by 2 bases and J by 4 bases. The CDR3 is made up of 14 amino acids. In nucleotides, the CDR3 is TGTGCCTGGAGTAAAGGGACAGGGGGAAACACCATATATTTT. Protein sequence: CAWSKGTGGNTIYF.

This clone was seen a few times. The chain is built from TRBV2 and TRBJ2-5; D ambiguous. V was clipped by 7 bases and J by 5 bases, with 17 bases between them. Per the germline V gene, CDR1 is SNHLY and CDR2 is FYNNEI. There are 14 residues in the CDR3. Here the CDR3 DNA reads TGTGCCAGCATCTTTCAGGTTTATCGGGAGACCCAGTACTTC. Its translation is CASIFQVYRETQYF. The complete variable domain, with remaining parts taken from reference TRBV2 and TRBJ2-5, reads EPEVTQTPSHQVTQMGQEVILRCVPISNHLYFYWYRQILGQKVEFLVSFYNNEISEKSEIFDDQFSVERPDGSNFTLKIRSTKLEDSAMYFCASIFQVYRETQYFGPGTRLLVL.

The chain couples TRBV28 to TRBJ1-5, with D unresolved. V was trimmed by 1 base and J by 5 bases, leaving 3 bases between them. This CDR3 spans 12 amino acids. Germline CDR1 MDHEN, CDR2 SYDVKM. DNA of the CDR3: TGTGCCAGCAGTTTATCCGATCAGCCCCAGCATTTT. Translating it yields CASSLSDQPQHF.

The chain is built from TRBV15 and TRBJ2-1, with 8 nucleotides matching TRBD2. The germline gives CDR1 LNHNV, CDR2 YYDKDF (reference sequence). The CDR3 has 14 residues. With 7 bases clipped from V and 2 bases from J, the junction kept 4 bases outside the gene matches. As DNA, the CDR3 is TGTGCCACCAAGCCGGGAGGGGCCTACAATGAGCAGTTCTTC. The encoded protein is CATKPGGAYNEQFF.